Presented here are 2 T cell receptor beta chains from one specimen sequenced in a study of control samples from healthy donors and cancer patients. Libraries were prepared by immunoSEQ multiplex PCR; TCRdb keeps only in-frame clonotypes and omits some of them. The data hold 120,000 to 150,000 clones, with 80% to 95% observed a single time. Sequenced input: blood. Receptors originate from a man aged 25-45 years in good health.

The rearrangement uses TRBV6-5 and TRBJ2-7; D may match TRBD1 or TRBD2 (5 bases each). From germline, CDR1 is MNHEY and CDR2 SVGAGI. The CDR3 length is 11 residues. Trimming took 10 bases from V and 3 from J, leaving 10 bases between them. DNA of the CDR3: TGTGCCAACCAGGGAGACTACGAGCAGTACTTC. It yields the protein CANQGDYEQYF.

This clone was detected only once. The rearrangement uses TRBV29-1 and TRBJ2-7; 15 positions match TRBD2. Trimming removed 6 bases from V and 4 bases from J; junction bases left unmatched: 7. CDR1 and CDR2 from the germline V gene are SQVTM and ANQGSEA. The CDR3 consists of 15 residues. CDR3: CSVDGLAGGPYEQYF. CDR3 sequence (DNA): TGCAGCGTAGACGGACTAGCGGGGGGGCCGTACGAGCAGTACTTC.